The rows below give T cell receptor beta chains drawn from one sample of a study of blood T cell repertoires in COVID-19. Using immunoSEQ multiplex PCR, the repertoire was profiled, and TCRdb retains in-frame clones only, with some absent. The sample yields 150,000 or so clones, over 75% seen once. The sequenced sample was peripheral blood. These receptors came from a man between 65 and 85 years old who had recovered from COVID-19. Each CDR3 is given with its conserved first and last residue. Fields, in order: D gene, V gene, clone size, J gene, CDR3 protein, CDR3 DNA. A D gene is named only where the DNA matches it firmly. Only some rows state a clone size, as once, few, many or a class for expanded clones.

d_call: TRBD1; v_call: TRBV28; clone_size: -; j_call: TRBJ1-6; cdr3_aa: CASGGTVNSPLHF; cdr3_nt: TGTGCCAGTGGCGGGACAGTAAATTCACCCCTCCACTTT
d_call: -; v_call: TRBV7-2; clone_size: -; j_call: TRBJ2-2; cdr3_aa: CASSLERTGELFF; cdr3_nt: TGTGCCAGCAGCTTAGAGCGAACCGGGGAGCTGTTTTTT
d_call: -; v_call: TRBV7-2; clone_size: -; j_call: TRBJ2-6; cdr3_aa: CASSRAHSGANVLTF; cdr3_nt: TGTGCCAGCAGCCGCGCTCACTCTGGGGCCAACGTCCTGACTTTC
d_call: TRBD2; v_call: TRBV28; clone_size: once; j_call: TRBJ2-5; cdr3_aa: CASRRQTSGRVSETQYF; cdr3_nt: TGTGCCAGCAGGCGACAGACTAGCGGGAGGGTTTCAGAGACCCAGTACTTC
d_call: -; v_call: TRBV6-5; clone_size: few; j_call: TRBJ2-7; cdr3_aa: CASSFRDNSYEQYF; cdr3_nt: TGTGCCAGCAGTTTTCGGGACAACTCCTACGAGCAGTACTTC
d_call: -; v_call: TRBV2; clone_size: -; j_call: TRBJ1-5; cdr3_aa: CASSEYINQPQHF; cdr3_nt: TGTGCCAGCAGTGAATACATTAATCAGCCCCAGCATTTT
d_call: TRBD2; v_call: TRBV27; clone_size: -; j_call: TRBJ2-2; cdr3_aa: CASTPSATGGTGELFF; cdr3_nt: TGTGCCAGCACCCCCTCGGCCACGGGGGGCACCGGGGAGCTGTTTTTT
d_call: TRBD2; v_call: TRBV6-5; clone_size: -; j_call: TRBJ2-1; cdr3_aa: CASSYSPGGYNEQFF; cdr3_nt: TGTGCCAGCAGTTACTCACCGGGAGGGTACAATGAGCAGTTCTTC
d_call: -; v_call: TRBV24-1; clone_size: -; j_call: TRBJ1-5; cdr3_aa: CATSDGTSNQPQHF; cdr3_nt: TGTGCCACCAGTGACGGGACAAGCAATCAGCCCCAGCATTTT
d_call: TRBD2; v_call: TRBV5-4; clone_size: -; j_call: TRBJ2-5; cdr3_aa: CASSLSSGQETQYF; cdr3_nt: TGTGCCAGCAGCCTCAGTAGCGGGCAAGAGACCCAGTACTTC
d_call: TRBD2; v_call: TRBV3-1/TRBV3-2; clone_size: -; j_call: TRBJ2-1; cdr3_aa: CASSQVLTSGGSNEQFF; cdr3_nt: TGTGCCAGCAGCCAAGTCCTAACTAGCGGGGGGTCCAATGAGCAGTTCTTC
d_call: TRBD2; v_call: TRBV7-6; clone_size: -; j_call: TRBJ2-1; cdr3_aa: CASFKGTSGSEQFF; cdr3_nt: TGTGCCAGCTTTAAGGGGACTAGCGGGAGTGAGCAGTTCTTC
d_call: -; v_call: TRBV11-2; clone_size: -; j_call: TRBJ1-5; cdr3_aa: CASSLDPAEYSNQPQHF; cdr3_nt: TGTGCCAGCAGCTTAGATCCGGCGGAATATAGCAATCAGCCCCAGCATTTT
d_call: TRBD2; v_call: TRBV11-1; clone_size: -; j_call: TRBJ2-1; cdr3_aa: CASSRLAGGVGEQFF; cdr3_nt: TGTGCCAGCAGCCGACTAGCGGGGGGCGTAGGTGAGCAGTTCTTC
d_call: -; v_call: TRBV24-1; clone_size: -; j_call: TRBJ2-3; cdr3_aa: CATSDSSTAGDTQYF; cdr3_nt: TGTGCCACCAGTGATTCTAGTACGGCTGGAGATACGCAGTATTTT
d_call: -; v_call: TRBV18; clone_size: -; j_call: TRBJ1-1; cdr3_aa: CASQAESEAFF; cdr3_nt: TGTGCCAGCCAGGCCGAGTCTGAAGCTTTCTTT
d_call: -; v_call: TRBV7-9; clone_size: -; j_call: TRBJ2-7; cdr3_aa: CASSLGRQASYEQYF; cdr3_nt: TGTGCCAGCAGCTTAGGTCGACAGGCCTCCTACGAGCAGTACTTC
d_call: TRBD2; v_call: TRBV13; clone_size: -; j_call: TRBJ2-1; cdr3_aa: CASSFRTRNHEQFF; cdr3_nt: TGTGCCAGCAGCTTCAGGACTAGAAACCATGAGCAGTTCTTC
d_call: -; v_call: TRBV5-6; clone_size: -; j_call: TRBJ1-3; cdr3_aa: CASSRDSNTIYF; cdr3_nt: TGTGCCAGCAGCCGCGACTCGAACACCATATATTTT
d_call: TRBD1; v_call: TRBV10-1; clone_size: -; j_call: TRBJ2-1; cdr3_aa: CASSGTGNYNEQFF; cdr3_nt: TGCGCCAGCAGCGGGACAGGGAACTACAATGAGCAGTTCTTC